This T cell receptor (beta chain) is from a study of neurological immune-mediated disorders (dated by TCRdb to the late 2010s). About the investigation overall: Of the 35 or so multiple sclerosis patients, some 30 had relapsing-remitting MS and 3 had secondary progressive MS. The cohort comprised roughly 70 subjects: roughly 15 HAM/TSP patients, approximately 34 multiple sclerosis patients and approximately 20 healthy controls. The 106 TCR-beta libraries covered PBMC samples along with longitudinal samples, technical triplicates, and paired sorted CD4+ and CD8+ T-cell subsets. Peripheral blood TCR-beta repertoires from patients with HTLV-I-associated myelopathy (HAM/TSP), patients with multiple sclerosis, and healthy controls were compared in the study using UMI-based sequencing.

For the unsorted PBMC libraries, 2 million PBMCs were stored in RNAlater at -80 degrees C until RNA extraction and were used to generate the libraries. Multiple sclerosis patients were enrolled in a US clinical protocol evaluating disease progression by magnetic resonance imaging. Peripheral blood was subjected to Ficoll-Hypaque density gradient centrifugation to isolate PBMCs, which were then cryopreserved in liquid nitrogen. CDR1 SGDLS and CDR2 YYNGEE are derived from the germline V gene. Trimming accounts for 3 bases at V and 10 bases at J, while the number of junction bases matched to no gene is 7. Spanning cysteine to phenylalanine, the CDR3 consists of 16 amino acids. Just CDR3 DNA is preserved here, 48 bases in frame from base 1. This clonotype was seen at least ten times. What this receptor recognizes is not known. Base-call qualities are not available, and no considerably larger clone is one nucleotide away.

Beyond this particular receptor, the publication reports: No association of the MS cluster with clinical or MRI features was observed, and the need for larger cohorts was stated by the authors. In phylogenetic analysis, the repertoires of 18 of 34 MS patients grouped into a cluster of related CDR3 sequences, which suggests a possible signature at the repertoire level. The highest TCR clonal expansion was observed in HAM/TSP patients, whereas the lowest was observed in MS patients, even when compared with healthy controls. No identical CDR3 amino acid sequences were shared among expanded clones across subjects, suggesting private TCR-beta repertoires in all groups.

To synthesize cDNA, template-switch 5'RACE was performed with a primer carrying a 10-nucleotide random unique molecular identifier so that each TCR transcript was tagged. Each sequencing run produced over 160 million TCR-beta sequences covering 15-18 subjects. The RNeasy kit was used for extraction of total RNA. Using the KAPA Real-time Library Amplification kit, TCR-beta VDJ regions were amplified with primers for the TCR constant region and the 5'RACE anchor. A first PCR added sample indexes and Illumina adaptors, after which a second PCR increased the library yield. After Ampure bead purification, the roughly 650 bp TCR product was size-selected on a 2% E-gel SizeSelection system. Before pooling, libraries had their quality checked on a Bioanalyzer, their concentration measured with Qubit, and their quantity determined with the Kapa Library Quantification kit. An Illumina HiSeq 2500 sequenced the libraries paired-end 2 x 150 bp. To increase sequence diversity, about 23-32% phiX was spiked into each library pool. Concerning the study's data processing: The UMI-based MiGEC pipeline processed quality-filtered reads and removed over 80% of raw TCR sequences during error correction. IMGT germline references were used for alignment of VDJ genes, and clonotypes were defined by a unique CDR3 amino acid sequence together with V-J genes. VDJtools evaluated clonal expansion, Shannon diversity and CDR3 relatedness (CalcPairwiseDistances, ClusterSamples); CLCbio workbench built phylogenetic trees. Expanded clones were defined as having at least 8 unique UMIs, based on coefficient-of-variation modelling across technical triplicates. TCRdb trimmed public reads at Q25 via fastp, called clones via MiXCR and kept in-frame beta chains. Rows are unified per CDR3 protein, each entry keeping the most common DNA and genes. What appears here as the V and J calls and clone size reflects TCRdb's work, not the paper's. This sample has tens of thousands of distinct CDR3 sequences in its table, and roughly 3.5% of those were observed once. Of the sample, 2.5% to 3% falls within the top ten clones.

Input material: PBMCs. The source is a woman between 45 and 65 years old with multiple sclerosis. In this chain, TRBV9 is recombined with TRBJ2-1, and 16 bases in between align with TRBD2. The CDR3 in this case is CASSEEGLAGGLEQFF. The nucleotide sequence reads TGTGCCAGCAGCGAAGAGGGACTAGCGGGGGGGCTCGAGCAGTTCTTC.